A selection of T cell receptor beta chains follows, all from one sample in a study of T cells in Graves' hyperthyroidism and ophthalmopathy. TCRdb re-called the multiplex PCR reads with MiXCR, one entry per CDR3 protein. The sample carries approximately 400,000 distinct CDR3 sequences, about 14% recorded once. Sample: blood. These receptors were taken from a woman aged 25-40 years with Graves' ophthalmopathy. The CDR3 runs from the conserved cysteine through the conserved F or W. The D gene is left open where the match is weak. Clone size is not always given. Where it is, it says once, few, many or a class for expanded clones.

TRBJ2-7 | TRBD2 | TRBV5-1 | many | TGCGCCAGCAGCATTAGCGCGGGGGCCTACGAGCAGTACTTC | CASSISAGAYEQYF
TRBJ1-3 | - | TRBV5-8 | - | TGTGCCAGCAGCCGGCGTGAGGTAATCTCCGGAAACACCATATATTTT | CASSRREVISGNTIYF
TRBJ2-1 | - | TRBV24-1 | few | TGTGCCACCAGCCCACGATACAGGTTAGGGGAGCAGTTCTTC | CATSPRYRLGEQFF
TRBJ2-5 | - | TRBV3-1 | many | TGTGCCTCCACAAACCGGGACGTCCAAGAGACCCAGTACTTC | CASTNRDVQETQYF
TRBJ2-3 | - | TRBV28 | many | TGTGCCAGCAGTCAGGTGGTGAAACATCTAGATACGCAGTATTTT | CASSQVVKHLDTQYF
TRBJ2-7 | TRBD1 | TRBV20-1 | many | TGCAGTGCCCAGACAGGGGTGGTCTACGAGCAGTACTTC | CSAQTGVVYEQYF
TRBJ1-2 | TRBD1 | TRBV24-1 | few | TGTGCCACCAGTGAACCAGGGGGATATGGCTACACCTTC | CATSEPGGYGYTF
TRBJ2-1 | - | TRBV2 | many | TGTGCCAGCAGTGGGGGACTTGACAATGAGCAGTTCTTC | CASSGGLDNEQFF
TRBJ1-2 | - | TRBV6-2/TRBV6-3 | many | TGTGCCAGCAGTTACGGTCCCGCGACTAACTATGGCTACACCTTC | CASSYGPATNYGYTF
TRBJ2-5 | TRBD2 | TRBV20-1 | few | TGCAGTGCAAAGCGGGGGAACCAAGAGACCCAGTACTTC | CSAKRGNQETQYF
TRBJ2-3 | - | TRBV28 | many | TGTGCCAGCAGTTTAATGCTTTCTAGCACAGATACGCAGTATTTT | CASSLMLSSTDTQYF
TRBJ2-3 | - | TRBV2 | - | TGTGCCAGCAGTGAAGGCGGGGCACTCACTAGCACAGATACGCAGTATTTT | CASSEGGALTSTDTQYF
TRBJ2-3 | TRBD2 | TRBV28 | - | TGTGCCAGCAGTTTGGGACTAGCGGGGGGGCCACATACAGATACGCAGTATTTT | CASSLGLAGGPHTDTQYF
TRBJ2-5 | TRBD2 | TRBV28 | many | TGTGCCAGCAGGGGAGGACTAGCGGGGGGGCCATTGGAGACCCAGTACTTC | CASRGGLAGGPLETQYF
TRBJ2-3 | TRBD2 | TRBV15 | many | TGTGCCACCAGCAGAGGGGGACTAGCGGGGGGGCGAGGGGGCACAGATACGCAGTATTTT | CATSRGGLAGGRGGTDTQYF
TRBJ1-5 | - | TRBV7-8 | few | TGTGCCAGCACCCCGTGGGGCAATCAGCCCCAGCATTTT | CASTPWGNQPQHF
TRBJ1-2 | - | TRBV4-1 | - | TGCGCCAGCAGCCTCTTCTGGGGGGACAACTATGGCTACACCTTC | CASSLFWGDNYGYTF
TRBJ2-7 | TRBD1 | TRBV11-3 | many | TGTGCCAGCAGCTTAGATTTGGACAGGGGCGAGCAGTACTTC | CASSLDLDRGEQYF
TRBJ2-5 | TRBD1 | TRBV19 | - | TGTGCCAGTAGTCACGGACAGGGGAAGAGTTCTTATCAAGAGACCCAGTACTTC | CASSHGQGKSSYQETQYF
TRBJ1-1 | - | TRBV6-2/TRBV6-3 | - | TGTGCCAGCAGTTACAATCGGTCCGGGGACGCCCGCAGGAACACTGAAGCTTTCTTT | CASSYNRSGDARRNTEAFF
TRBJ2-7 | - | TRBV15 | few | TGTGCCACCAGCAGAAAGGGAACAAGCTACGAGCAGTACTTC | CATSRKGTSYEQYF
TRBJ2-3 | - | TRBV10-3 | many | TGTGCCACTGGGGAGGACATGTCGGGCACAGATACGCAGTATTTT | CATGEDMSGTDTQYF
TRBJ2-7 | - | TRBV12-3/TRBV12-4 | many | TGTGCCAGCAGTTTCCGCAGGGGCAACGAGCAGTACTTC | CASSFRRGNEQYF
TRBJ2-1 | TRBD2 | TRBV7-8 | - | TGTGCCAGCGGGAATTCGGGAGGGCCGTTGAATGAGCAGTTCTTC | CASGNSGGPLNEQFF
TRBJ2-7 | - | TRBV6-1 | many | TGTGCCAGCAGCAGCCATCCGGTACTGAACTTC | CASSSHPVLNF
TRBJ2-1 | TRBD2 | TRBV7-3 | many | TGTGCCAGCAGCTTAAGTCAGCGGGGATACAATGAGCAGTTCTTC | CASSLSQRGYNEQFF
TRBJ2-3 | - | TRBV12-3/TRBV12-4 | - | TGTGCCAGCAACCTCAACACAGATACGCAGTATTTT | CASNLNTDTQYF
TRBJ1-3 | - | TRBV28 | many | TGTGCCAGCACCCTAGGGGGGGCGCCTGGAAACACCATATATTTT | CASTLGGAPGNTIYF